The rows below give T cell receptor beta chains drawn from one sample of a study of OX40 agonist ivuxolimab in advanced cancers. Libraries were prepared by immunoSEQ multiplex PCR; TCRdb keeps only in-frame clonotypes and omits some of them. This table has 60,000 or so clones, roughly 84% appearing once. Sequencing was performed on CD4+ or CD8+ T cells sorted from blood, taken in a trial of the OX40 agonist ivuxolimab. These TCRs come from an adult with an advanced solid tumor such as melanoma, head and neck, liver or kidney cancer. Each CDR3 is given with its conserved first and last residue. Fields, in order: clone size, V gene, D gene, J gene, CDR3 protein, CDR3 DNA. A D gene is named only where the DNA matches it firmly. Rows may omit the clone size; those that give it use once, few, many or a size class.

clone size: NA
V gene: TRBV6-6
D gene: TRBD1
J gene: TRBJ2-6
CDR3 protein: CASTGTGASGANVLTF
CDR3 DNA: TGTGCCAGCACCGGGACAGGGGCTTCCGGGGCCAACGTCCTGACTTTC

clone size: NA
V gene: TRBV6-1
D gene: TRBD1
J gene: TRBJ2-4
CDR3 protein: CASSDNRGLQYF
CDR3 DNA: TGTGCCAGCAGTGATAACAGGGGGCTGCAGTACTTC

clone size: few
V gene: TRBV5-1
D gene: NA
J gene: TRBJ2-7
CDR3 protein: CASSLGYEQYF
CDR3 DNA: TGCGCCAGCAGCTTGGGCTACGAGCAGTACTTC

clone size: large
V gene: TRBV2
D gene: NA
J gene: TRBJ1-5
CDR3 protein: CASSEAPGAAHPF
CDR3 DNA: TGTGCCAGCAGTGAAGCCCCCGGGGCCGCTCATCCCTTT

clone size: NA
V gene: TRBV4-1
D gene: TRBD2
J gene: TRBJ2-7
CDR3 protein: CASSQGLAGENEQYF
CDR3 DNA: TGCGCCAGCAGCCAGGGACTAGCGGGAGAGAACGAGCAGTACTTC

clone size: NA
V gene: TRBV5-1
D gene: NA
J gene: TRBJ1-3
CDR3 protein: CASRTAEGNTIYF
CDR3 DNA: TGCGCCAGCCGGACCGCGGAGGGAAACACCATATATTTT

clone size: NA
V gene: TRBV15
D gene: NA
J gene: TRBJ1-6
CDR3 protein: CATRTGSSYNSPLHF
CDR3 DNA: TGTGCCACCCGGACGGGGAGCTCCTATAATTCACCCCTCCACTTT

clone size: once
V gene: TRBV28
D gene: TRBD1
J gene: TRBJ2-7
CDR3 protein: CASTGGRRRREQYF
CDR3 DNA: TGTGCCAGCACAGGGGGCAGGAGGCGACGCGAGCAGTACTTC

clone size: NA
V gene: TRBV5-1
D gene: TRBD1
J gene: TRBJ1-2
CDR3 protein: CASSFTQGADYGYTF
CDR3 DNA: TGCGCCAGCAGCTTTACCCAGGGGGCAGACTATGGCTACACCTTC

clone size: NA
V gene: TRBV25-1
D gene: NA
J gene: TRBJ1-2
CDR3 protein: CASSVEGSTYGYTF
CDR3 DNA: TGTGCCAGCAGCGTTGAGGGCTCGACCTATGGCTACACCTTC

clone size: NA
V gene: TRBV2
D gene: NA
J gene: TRBJ2-1
CDR3 protein: CASSPLSNRVTKFF
CDR3 DNA: TGTGCCAGCAGTCCCCTCTCTAACAGGGTTACGAAGTTCTTC

clone size: NA
V gene: TRBV2
D gene: NA
J gene: TRBJ2-2
CDR3 protein: CASSVGRLAGELFF
CDR3 DNA: TGTGCCAGCAGTGTAGGAAGGCTAGCCGGGGAGCTGTTTTTT

clone size: NA
V gene: TRBV7-6
D gene: TRBD1
J gene: TRBJ1-3
CDR3 protein: CASRKEGAGGNTIYF
CDR3 DNA: TGTGCCAGCAGGAAGGAGGGGGCTGGTGGAAACACCATATATTTT

clone size: NA
V gene: TRBV5-1
D gene: NA
J gene: TRBJ1-5
CDR3 protein: CASSLGSNSNQPQHF
CDR3 DNA: TGCGCCAGCAGCTTGGGGTCGAATAGCAATCAGCCCCAGCATTTT

clone size: NA
V gene: TRBV5-1
D gene: TRBD2
J gene: TRBJ2-7
CDR3 protein: CASGGDSYEQYF
CDR3 DNA: TGCGCCAGCGGGGGGGACTCCTACGAGCAGTACTTC

clone size: NA
V gene: TRBV5-1
D gene: NA
J gene: TRBJ1-1
CDR3 protein: CASSLNPTVNTEAFF
CDR3 DNA: TGCGCCAGCAGCTTGAACCCCACAGTGAACACTGAAGCTTTCTTT

clone size: NA
V gene: TRBV15
D gene: TRBD2
J gene: TRBJ2-7
CDR3 protein: CATRYAGGSYEQYF
CDR3 DNA: TGTGCCACCCGCTACGCGGGGGGCTCCTACGAGCAGTACTTC

clone size: NA
V gene: TRBV11-2
D gene: TRBD2
J gene: TRBJ2-3
CDR3 protein: CASSSGAGGNTDTQYF
CDR3 DNA: TGTGCCAGCAGCTCGGGAGCGGGGGGAAACACAGATACGCAGTATTTT

clone size: NA
V gene: TRBV7-8
D gene: TRBD2
J gene: TRBJ2-7
CDR3 protein: CASSLAYSSGESYEQYF
CDR3 DNA: TGTGCCAGCAGCTTAGCCTACTCTAGCGGGGAGTCCTACGAGCAGTACTTC

clone size: NA
V gene: TRBV9
D gene: TRBD1
J gene: TRBJ2-7
CDR3 protein: CASSARDRYSYEQYF
CDR3 DNA: TGTGCCAGCAGCGCCCGGGACAGATACTCCTACGAGCAGTACTTC

clone size: NA
V gene: TRBV5-6
D gene: TRBD1
J gene: TRBJ1-3
CDR3 protein: CASSSRQGRNTIYF
CDR3 DNA: TGTGCCAGCAGCTCCAGACAGGGCAGAAACACCATATATTTT

clone size: NA
V gene: TRBV18
D gene: NA
J gene: TRBJ2-2
CDR3 protein: CASSPAGELFF
CDR3 DNA: TGTGCCAGCTCACCGGCCGGGGAGCTGTTTTTT

clone size: NA
V gene: TRBV11-3
D gene: NA
J gene: TRBJ2-1
CDR3 protein: CASSLGLGSYNEQFF
CDR3 DNA: TGTGCCAGCAGCTTGGGTTTGGGGTCCTACAATGAGCAGTTCTTC

clone size: NA
V gene: TRBV19
D gene: NA
J gene: TRBJ1-4
CDR3 protein: CASSMLSATNEKLFF
CDR3 DNA: TGTGCCAGTAGTATGCTGTCAGCCACTAATGAAAAACTGTTTTTT

clone size: NA
V gene: TRBV18
D gene: NA
J gene: TRBJ2-7
CDR3 protein: CASSLRSVEVPLEQYF
CDR3 DNA: TGTGCCAGCTCGTTGCGGTCAGTGGAGGTCCCTCTCGAGCAGTACTTC

clone size: few
V gene: TRBV6-5
D gene: NA
J gene: TRBJ2-7
CDR3 protein: CASTPRARGRLEQYF
CDR3 DNA: TGTGCCAGCACCCCCCGGGCCAGGGGAAGACTCGAGCAGTACTTC

clone size: NA
V gene: TRBV19
D gene: TRBD1
J gene: TRBJ1-1
CDR3 protein: CASEGQENTEAFF
CDR3 DNA: TGTGCCAGCGAGGGACAGGAGAACACTGAAGCTTTCTTT

clone size: NA
V gene: TRBV9
D gene: TRBD2
J gene: TRBJ2-5
CDR3 protein: CASSVGLAGLETQYF
CDR3 DNA: TGTGCCAGCAGCGTCGGACTAGCGGGGCTTGAGACCCAGTACTTC

clone size: few
V gene: TRBV5-1
D gene: NA
J gene: TRBJ2-1
CDR3 protein: CASSLDGDGEQFF
CDR3 DNA: TGCGCCAGCAGCTTGGACGGGGACGGTGAGCAGTTCTTC

clone size: NA
V gene: TRBV5-1
D gene: NA
J gene: TRBJ1-2
CDR3 protein: CASSLRGQTYGYTF
CDR3 DNA: TGCGCCAGCAGCTTGAGAGGACAGACTTATGGCTACACCTTC

clone size: NA
V gene: TRBV28
D gene: TRBD1
J gene: TRBJ2-7
CDR3 protein: CASKGLDRPPYEQYF
CDR3 DNA: TGTGCCAGCAAAGGATTGGACAGGCCCCCCTACGAGCAGTACTTC

clone size: NA
V gene: TRBV4-3
D gene: TRBD2
J gene: TRBJ2-2
CDR3 protein: CASSQDLQRGGRGTGELFF
CDR3 DNA: TGCGCCAGCAGCCAGGACCTTCAGCGGGGGGGCCGGGGGACCGGGGAGCTGTTTTTT

clone size: NA
V gene: TRBV12-5
D gene: TRBD1
J gene: TRBJ2-7
CDR3 protein: CASGFQTGTVTYEQYF
CDR3 DNA: TGTGCTAGTGGTTTCCAGACAGGGACCGTCACCTACGAGCAGTACTTC

clone size: NA
V gene: TRBV4-3
D gene: NA
J gene: TRBJ2-7
CDR3 protein: CASSQAFGQLYEQYF
CDR3 DNA: TGCGCCAGCAGCCAAGCTTTTGGACAGCTCTACGAGCAGTACTTC

clone size: NA
V gene: TRBV27
D gene: NA
J gene: TRBJ1-1
CDR3 protein: CASSAQGRGTEAFF
CDR3 DNA: TGTGCCAGCAGTGCCCAGGGGAGGGGCACTGAAGCTTTCTTT

clone size: NA
V gene: TRBV7-2
D gene: NA
J gene: TRBJ2-1
CDR3 protein: CASSLRPPNEQFF
CDR3 DNA: TGTGCCAGCAGCCTTCGTCCCCCCAATGAGCAGTTCTTC

clone size: few
V gene: TRBV5-1
D gene: TRBD1
J gene: TRBJ2-2
CDR3 protein: CASSGTGGDGELFF
CDR3 DNA: TGCGCCAGCAGCGGGACAGGGGGCGACGGGGAGCTGTTTTTT

clone size: NA
V gene: TRBV11-3
D gene: TRBD2
J gene: TRBJ2-5
CDR3 protein: CASSRTSGRLETQYF
CDR3 DNA: TGTGCCAGCAGCCGGACTAGCGGGAGGTTAGAGACCCAGTACTTC

clone size: NA
V gene: TRBV29-1
D gene: NA
J gene: TRBJ1-5
CDR3 protein: CSVQGGGQPQHF
CDR3 DNA: TGCAGCGTTCAGGGTGGAGGTCAGCCCCAGCATTTT

clone size: NA
V gene: TRBV2
D gene: TRBD1
J gene: TRBJ1-5
CDR3 protein: CASSTLTGGDQPQHF
CDR3 DNA: TGTGCCAGCAGTACTCTAACAGGGGGAGATCAGCCCCAGCATTTT

clone size: NA
V gene: TRBV7-2
D gene: NA
J gene: TRBJ2-1
CDR3 protein: CASSLDRTYNEQFF
CDR3 DNA: TGTGCCAGCAGCTTAGATAGAACCTACAATGAGCAGTTCTTC

clone size: NA
V gene: TRBV6-5
D gene: TRBD1
J gene: TRBJ2-1
CDR3 protein: CATSDRGLKNEQFF
CDR3 DNA: TGTGCCACCTCGGACAGGGGGCTAAAGAATGAGCAGTTCTTC

clone size: once
V gene: TRBV21-1
D gene: NA
J gene: TRBJ1-1
CDR3 protein: CASSKGPYMTGGDVDTEAFF
CDR3 DNA: TGTGCCAGCAGCAAAGGACCGTATATGACAGGGGGCGACGTGGACACTGAAGCTTTCTTT

clone size: NA
V gene: TRBV6-1
D gene: NA
J gene: TRBJ1-5
CDR3 protein: CASSEVSGEGNQPQHF
CDR3 DNA: TGTGCCAGCAGTGAGGTTAGCGGGGAGGGCAATCAGCCCCAGCATTTT

clone size: NA
V gene: TRBV7-6
D gene: NA
J gene: TRBJ2-3
CDR3 protein: CASSFGGSSTDTQYF
CDR3 DNA: TGTGCCAGCAGCTTCGGCGGATCTAGCACAGATACGCAGTATTTT

clone size: NA
V gene: TRBV18
D gene: TRBD1
J gene: TRBJ1-1
CDR3 protein: CASSPVTGGQGTEAFF
CDR3 DNA: TGTGCCAGCTCACCAGTGACAGGGGGCCAAGGCACTGAAGCTTTCTTT

clone size: once
V gene: TRBV25-1
D gene: NA
J gene: TRBJ2-1
CDR3 protein: CASTGAYNEQFF
CDR3 DNA: TGTGCCAGCACTGGGGCCTACAATGAGCAGTTCTTC

clone size: NA
V gene: TRBV4-2
D gene: NA
J gene: TRBJ1-1
CDR3 protein: CASSQDKRTGTTEAFF
CDR3 DNA: TGTGCCAGCAGCCAAGATAAGCGCACGGGTACCACTGAAGCTTTCTTT

clone size: NA
V gene: TRBV5-4
D gene: NA
J gene: TRBJ2-1
CDR3 protein: CASSLGPLGAYNEQFF
CDR3 DNA: TGTGCCAGCAGCTTGGGTCCACTAGGTGCCTACAATGAGCAGTTCTTC

clone size: NA
V gene: TRBV29-1
D gene: TRBD1
J gene: TRBJ1-1
CDR3 protein: CSGQGARDTEAFF
CDR3 DNA: TGCAGCGGACAGGGGGCAAGAGACACTGAAGCTTTCTTT

clone size: NA
V gene: TRBV30
D gene: NA
J gene: TRBJ1-6
CDR3 protein: CAWRRGGSSYNSPLHF
CDR3 DNA: TGTGCCTGGAGGAGGGGGGGGAGCTCCTATAATTCACCCCTCCACTTT

clone size: NA
V gene: TRBV5-6
D gene: TRBD1
J gene: TRBJ2-7
CDR3 protein: CASSFIGTDTYEQYF
CDR3 DNA: TGTGCCAGCAGCTTTATCGGGACAGATACCTACGAGCAGTACTTC

clone size: NA
V gene: TRBV4-1
D gene: TRBD2
J gene: TRBJ2-7
CDR3 protein: CASTRGLAGGSYEQYF
CDR3 DNA: TGCGCCAGCACTCGGGGACTAGCGGGAGGATCCTACGAGCAGTACTTC

clone size: NA
V gene: TRBV9
D gene: NA
J gene: TRBJ2-6
CDR3 protein: CASSVAGANVLTF
CDR3 DNA: TGTGCCAGCAGCGTAGCCGGGGCCAACGTCCTGACTTTC

clone size: NA
V gene: TRBV18
D gene: NA
J gene: TRBJ1-1
CDR3 protein: CASSQAVSSMNTEAFF
CDR3 DNA: TGTGCCAGCTCACAAGCGGTCAGTAGCATGAACACTGAAGCTTTCTTT

clone size: NA
V gene: TRBV7-9
D gene: NA
J gene: TRBJ2-3
CDR3 protein: CASSPKGGESTDTQYF
CDR3 DNA: TGTGCCAGCAGCCCCAAGGGGGGGGAGAGCACAGATACGCAGTATTTT